A single sample gave rise to the 24 T cell receptor beta chains below, sequenced in a study of post-analysis software for immune sequencing data. Overall study findings and caveats: Elevated frequency relative to controls characterized a handful of TRBV segments in patients, TRBV5-6, TRBV5-1 and TRBV20-1 among them.

These receptors' targets are unknown. Sequencing libraries made from TCR beta cDNA carried unique molecular identifiers. A single record per CDR3 protein comes from TCRdb applying MiXCR to the PCR reads. The table records about 620,000 distinct CDR3 sequences, 44% of them present only once. Sequencing was carried out using blood. These receptors came from a girl between 10 and 17 years old with multiple sclerosis.

The chain joins TRBV12-3 or TRBV12-4 to TRBJ1-2, with D hard to call. V was shortened by 5 bases and J by 5 bases, with 15 bases between the two germline ends. The CDR3 runs 14 residues. The CDR3, as DNA: TGTGCCAGCAGTCCCGGACGGCTGCCTTATGGCTACACCTTC. Residues: CASSPGRLPYGYTF.

This clonotype showed up just a few times. This chain links TRBV10-3 with TRBJ2-3, with D perhaps given as TRBD1 or TRBD2 (5 bases each). In germline, CDR1 is ENHRY, CDR2 SYGVKD. V lost 10 bases and J 4 bases, leaving 21 bases between the germline ends. This CDR3 has 15 amino acids. In DNA form, the CDR3 reads TGTGCCACCCAGGATTGGGGGAGAAGTGCAGATACGCAGTATTTT. The encoded protein is CATQDWGRSADTQYF.

This rearrangement joins TRBV5-1 to TRBJ2-7; maybe TRBD2 (6 bases). Germline V gene sequence: CDR1 SGHRS, CDR2 YFSETQ. The ends were cut back, 2 bases at V and 4 bases at J, with 10 bases in the middle. The CDR3 is 13 residues long. CDR3 in amino acids: CASSFSGEYEQYF. The CDR3 DNA follows: TGCGCCAGCAGCTTTAGCGGAGAGTACGAGCAGTACTTC.

This clonotype came up a few times. V usage is TRBV7-6 and J usage is TRBJ2-4; tentatively, D is TRBD2 (6 bases). Trimming stripped 3 bases from V and 0 bases from J, with 15 bases between. The CDR3 length is 17 residues. CDR1 SGHVS and CDR2 FNYEAQ come from the germline V gene. CDR3 coding DNA: TGTGCCAGCAGCTTTTTCCCTCCGGGAGAAGCCAAAAACATTCAGTACTTC. Amino acid sequence: CASSFFPPGEAKNIQYF.

V gene TRBV4-1 combines with J gene TRBJ2-7; 10 nucleotides align to TRBD2. V lost 0 bases and J lost 0; bases outside the gene matches: 2. The CDR3 is 16 amino acids. Germline lookup yields CDR1 MGHRA and CDR2 YSYEKL. As DNA, the CDR3 is TGCGCCAGCAGCCAAGAGACTAGCGGGCGCTCCTACGAGCAGTACTTC. Protein: CASSQETSGRSYEQYF.

The V and J genes are TRBV12-3 or TRBV12-4 and TRBJ2-7; D gene ambiguous. The end of the DNA aligns better with TRBJ2-4, so the J call may be wrong. This CDR3 is 14 amino acids long. The DNA of the CDR3 is TGTGCCAGCAGTTTGGATGGCGGAGATGGCATTCAGTACTTC. Translated, it gives CASSLDGGDGIQYF.

In DNA, the CDR3 is TGCAGCGCCGGGAGTTTCCCTCTCGAGCAGTACTTC. Translation gives CSAGSFPLEQYF. J is TRBJ2-7 and V is TRBV29-1, with a possible D match to TRBD2 (6 bases). The CDR3 has 12 amino acids. CDR1 is SQVTM, CDR2 ANQGSEA, per germline. Deletions cut 7 bases from V and 6 bases from J, with 16 bases between.

This clonotype was observed a handful of times. As DNA, the CDR3 is TGTGCCAGCAGTGCGACTCTAAATGAGCAGTTCTTC. This gives the protein CASSATLNEQFF. The chain recombines TRBV12-3 or TRBV12-4 with TRBJ2-1; unclear D gene. CDR3 length equals 12 residues. V lost 5 bases and J 7 bases, leaving 9 bases between the germline ends.

Only one count was recorded for this clonotype. The V gene is TRBV27, the J gene TRBJ1-1; no reliable D call. CDR3 length: 14 residues. From germline, CDR1 is MNHEY and CDR2 SMNVEV (reference sequence). Trimming removed 5 bases at V and 0 bases at J, with 10 bases between. CDR3 nucleotide sequence: TGTGCCAGCAGTCCGCTTGCAGTGAACACTGAAGCTTTCTTT. Its protein is CASSPLAVNTEAFF.

This chain connects TRBV20-1 to TRBJ2-7, with D tentatively TRBD1 or TRBD2 (5 bases each). The CDR3 consists of 14 residues. CDR1 DFQATT and CDR2 SNEGSKA come from the germline V gene (reference sequence). Deletions cut 5 bases from V and 0 bases from J, with 14 bases between. The CDR3: CSAPGTELSYEQYF. DNA of the CDR3: TGCAGTGCTCCCGGGACCGAACTCTCCTACGAGCAGTACTTC.

This clonotype turned up a few times. The gene calls are TRBV12-3 or TRBV12-4 and TRBJ2-6; D is uncertain. Trimming removed 5 bases at V and 3 bases at J, with 5 bases between. This CDR3 is built from 13 residues. For the CDR3, the DNA is TGTGCCAGCAGTAACGGTGGGGCCAACGTCCTGACTTTC. This translates into CASSNGGANVLTF.

This rearrangement joins TRBV12-3 or TRBV12-4 to TRBJ2-1; no clear D. V shed 8 bases and J shed 0 bases, with 11 bases lying between them. CDR3 length: 14 amino acids. The CDR3 DNA follows: TGTGCCAGCTCCCCGGCGGTCTCCTACAATGAGCAGTTCTTC. Amino acid sequence: CASSPAVSYNEQFF.

This rearrangement joins TRBV10-3 to TRBJ2-5, with D unclear. Germline V gene lookup returns CDR1 ENHRY and CDR2 SYGVKD. This CDR3 is built from 11 residues. V shed 2 bases and J shed 11 bases, with 9 bases lying between them. DNA of the CDR3: TGTGCCATCAGTGAGAGGTCGGAGCAGTACTTC. Its protein product is CAISERSEQYF.

The genes are TRBV6-1 and TRBJ1-5; no clear D. Germline-derived CDR1 and CDR2 are MNHNS and SASEGT. V dropped 3 bases and J dropped 5 bases, with 8 bases sitting between them. The CDR3 contains 13 residues. The CDR3 loop is CASSEAWDQPQHF. As DNA, the CDR3 is TGTGCCAGCAGTGAGGCTTGGGATCAGCCCCAGCATTTT.

The rearrangement links TRBV10-3 to TRBJ2-7; TRBD2 is a possible D gene (5 bases). CDR1 is ENHRY and CDR2 is SYGVKD in the germline V gene. The CDR3 runs to 13 residues. Trimming removed 6 bases at V and 1 base at J, with 10 bases between. CDR3 loop: CAIREDSSYEQYF. CDR3 DNA: TGTGCCATCAGAGAGGACTCTTCCTACGAGCAGTACTTC.

The rearrangement uses TRBV4-1 and TRBJ2-1; 7 positions agree with TRBD2. This CDR3 comprises 15 residues. Germline loops: CDR1 MGHRA, CDR2 YSYEKL. The junction had 14 bases not matched to a gene; V was cut back by 7 bases and J by 8 bases. The CDR3 here is CASTYAPSGTHEQFF. The CDR3 DNA reads as TGCGCCAGCACATACGCCCCCAGCGGGACGCATGAGCAGTTCTTC.

Regarding this clonotype: One junction end disagrees with the germline gene, perhaps due to a read error. The rearrangement links TRBV7-9 to TRBJ2-4; no definite D call. The last part of the DNA fits TRBJ2-7 better; the J call may be wrong. This CDR3 is 14 amino acids long. Germline V gene sequence: CDR1 SEHNR, CDR2 FQNEAQ (reference sequence). The DNA for the CDR3 is TGTACCAGCAGCCCCGACCGGTCCTCCTACGAGCAGTACTTC. Residues: CTSSPDRSSYEQYF.

Concerning this clonotype: One end of the junction fails to match germline, which may point to a read error. V gene TRBV12-3 or TRBV12-4 combines with J gene TRBJ2-3; TRBD2 matches at 7 bases. The CDR3 contains 15 residues. CDR3: CASSSRPGGADAQYF. The CDR3, as DNA: TGTGCCAGCAGTTCGCGCCCGGGGGGAGCAGATGCGCAGTATTTT.

This clonotype was picked up a small number of times. The gene calls are TRBV27 and TRBJ2-3; TRBD1 aligns across 8 bases. Losses at the gene ends were 5 bases for V and 8 bases for J; bases not matched to a gene: 3. CDR1 is MNHEY and CDR2 is SMNVEV in the germline V gene (reference sequence). CDR3 length: 12 residues. The CDR3 sequence: CASSTGGVTQYF. Here the CDR3 DNA reads TGTGCCAGCAGTACAGGGGGAGTTACGCAGTATTTT.

This chain connects TRBV12-3 or TRBV12-4 to TRBJ2-1; TRBD2 is a possible D gene (6 bases). V was shortened by 2 bases and J by 5 bases, with 10 bases between the two germline ends. CDR3 size: 14 residues. The CDR3 region has the DNA TGTGCCAGCAGTTTACTGGCTAGCGACAATGAGCAGTTCTTC. Protein sequence: CASSLLASDNEQFF.

This clonotype was seen more than once but under ten times. The J gene is TRBJ1-5, the V gene TRBV5-5; a weak D match, TRBD1 (6 bases). The CDR3 is 15 residues long. CDR1 SGHKS and CDR2 YYEKEE come from the germline V gene (reference sequence). The V gene lost 4 bases and the J gene lost 6 bases, with 17 bases spanning the gap. The CDR3 DNA sequence: TGTGCCAGCAGCCCGATAACAGGGTCCTCTCAGCCCCAGCATTTT. Amino acids: CASSPITGSSQPQHF.

This chain uses TRBV7-9 with TRBJ2-1; D perhaps matches TRBD2 (5 bases). Germline V gene sequence: CDR1 SEHNR, CDR2 FQNEAQ (reference sequence). Deletions cut 3 bases from V and 10 bases from J, with 13 bases between. This CDR3 region has 13 residues. The CDR3 spells CASSFWTAREQFF. DNA for the CDR3: TGTGCCAGCAGCTTCTGGACTGCCAGGGAGCAGTTCTTC.

This chain links TRBV6-5 with TRBJ2-3; D not certain. Trimming stripped 4 bases from V and 0 bases from J, with 14 bases between. Germline CDR1 reads MNHEY; CDR2 reads SVGAGI. The CDR3 is 16 residues long. Here the CDR3 reads CASSSRSVTSTDTQYF. The DNA of the CDR3 is TGTGCCAGCAGTTCCCGGTCAGTGACTAGCACAGATACGCAGTATTTT.

This chain joins TRBV10-3 and TRBJ1-2, with D perhaps matching TRBD1 (6 bases). V was clipped by 4 bases and J by 4 bases, with 13 bases between them. The CDR3 length is 14 residues. Germline CDR1 ENHRY, CDR2 SYGVKD. CDR3 residues: CAISGPAQGYGYTF. DNA for the CDR3: TGTGCCATCAGTGGACCAGCACAGGGCTATGGCTACACCTTC.